One and the same sample provided the 6 T cell receptor beta chains below, sequenced in a study of T-cell reconstitution after alpha-beta-depleted transplantation in children. A TCRbeta library incorporating unique molecular identifiers was prepared. TCRdb recomputed calls from the PCR reads with MiXCR, one row per CDR3 protein. Of about 400,000 distinct CDR3 sequences in the sample, roughly 15% were seen once. The sample here was PBMCs, taken from the stem cell graft. The receptors here all came from a human donor who donated a stem cell graft to a child with Fanconi anemia.

The chain is built from TRBV12-3 or TRBV12-4 and TRBJ2-2, with D perhaps matching TRBD1 (5 bases). The CDR3 totals 15 residues. V was cut by 6 bases and J by 1 base, with 12 bases left in between. The CDR3: CASRPGLENTGELFF. CDR3 DNA: TGTGCCAGCAGACCAGGGTTGGAGAACACCGGGGAGCTGTTTTTT.

The sample holds many counts of this clonotype. J is TRBJ2-1 and V is TRBV29-1; TRBD1 is a possible D gene (6 bases). The V end lost 7 bases, the J end lost 7 bases, and 14 bases lay between the germline ends. Looked up from germline, CDR1 is SQVTM and CDR2 is ANQGSEA. The CDR3 is 12 amino acids. CDR3 DNA sequence: TGCAGCGCCGACAGGTTGGGGAATGAGCAGTTCTTC. Protein: CSADRLGNEQFF.

This sequence joins TRBV12-3 or TRBV12-4 and TRBJ1-1; D may be TRBD1 (5 bases). CDR3 length equals 15 residues. The V and J ends lost 5 bases and 6 bases respectively, with 19 bases between them. CDR3 sequence reads: CASSHFPGRSPEAFF. DNA for the CDR3: TGTGCCAGCAGTCACTTCCCAGGGAGGTCCCCTGAAGCTTTCTTT.

This clonotype turned up a few times. The chain links TRBV12-3 or TRBV12-4 to TRBJ2-3; D is possibly TRBD2 (6 bases). The ends were cut back, 5 bases at V and 4 bases at J, with 19 bases in the middle. The CDR3 is made up of 16 amino acids. CDR3 sequence: CASSRGLPGTADTQYF. Here the CDR3 DNA reads TGTGCCAGCAGTAGGGGACTCCCCGGGACGGCAGATACGCAGTATTTT.

This clonotype showed up just a few times. The chain joins TRBV5-1 to TRBJ2-1; 8 bases are a match to TRBD2. V was clipped by 2 bases and J by 7 bases; unmatched bases: 2. Germline V gives CDR1 SGHRS, CDR2 YFSETQ. The CDR3 has 13 residues. CDR3: CASSLSSGNEQFF. The CDR3 coding sequence is TGCGCCAGCAGCTTATCTAGCGGGAATGAGCAGTTCTTC.

With regard to this clonotype: A clone one base away is much larger, so this may be a read error. The V gene is TRBV7-9, the J gene TRBJ1-1; D is perhaps TRBD1 (5 bases). Germline lookup yields CDR1 SEHNR and CDR2 FQNEAQ (reference sequence). The length of the CDR3 is 15 residues. Written as DNA, the CDR3 is TGTGCCAGCAGCTTAGCGCTTGGGACGAACACTGAAGCTATCTTT. Residues: CASSLALGTNTEAIF.